This T cell receptor beta chain was sequenced during a study of T cell changes during pregnancy in multiple sclerosis. Here immunoSEQ multiplex PCR was the method, and the copy in TCRdb shows in-frame clones only, minus some. The data hold some 80,000 clones, with around 93% observed a single time. Germline loops: CDR1 SGHRS, CDR2 YFSETQ. The V segment lost 3 bases and the J segment 8 bases; nucleotides outside the gene matches: 7. This CDR3 comprises 14 residues. The sample was peripheral blood, taken in the third trimester of pregnancy. The source is a female donor with multiple sclerosis, enrolled in a pregnancy study. The chain combines TRBV5-1 with TRBJ2-4; 8 bases match TRBD1. The CDR3 protein is CASSSGTGRDIQYF. CDR3 sequence (DNA): TGCGCCAGCAGCTCGGGGACAGGACGGGACATTCAGTACTTC.